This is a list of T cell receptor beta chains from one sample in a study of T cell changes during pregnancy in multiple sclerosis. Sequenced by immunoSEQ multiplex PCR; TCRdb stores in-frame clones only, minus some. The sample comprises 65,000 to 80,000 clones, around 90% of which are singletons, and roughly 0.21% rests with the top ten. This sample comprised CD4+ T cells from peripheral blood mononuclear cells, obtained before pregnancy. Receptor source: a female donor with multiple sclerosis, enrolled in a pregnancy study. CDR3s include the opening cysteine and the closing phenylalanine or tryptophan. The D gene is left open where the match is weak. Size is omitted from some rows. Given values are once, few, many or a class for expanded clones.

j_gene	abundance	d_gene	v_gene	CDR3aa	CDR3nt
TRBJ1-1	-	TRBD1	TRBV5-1	CASSYFDRDETEAFF	TGCGCCAGCAGCTATTTCGACAGGGACGAAACTGAAGCTTTCTTT
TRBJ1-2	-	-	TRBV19	CASSGGEYGYTF	TGTGCCAGTAGTGGAGGGGAATATGGCTACACCTTC
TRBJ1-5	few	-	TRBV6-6	CASSYRAGDQPQHF	TGTGCCAGCAGTTATCGGGCAGGGGATCAGCCCCAGCATTTT
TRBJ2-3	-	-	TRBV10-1	CASSGQGTDTQYF	TGCGCCAGCAGTGGACAGGGCACAGATACGCAGTATTTT
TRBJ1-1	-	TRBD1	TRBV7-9	CASSFGQGVTEAFF	TGTGCCAGCAGCTTCGGACAGGGGGTCACTGAAGCTTTCTTT
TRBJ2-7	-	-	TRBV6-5	CASSFIRGSRGYEQYF	TGTGCCAGCAGTTTCATCAGGGGTAGTCGCGGCTACGAGCAGTACTTC
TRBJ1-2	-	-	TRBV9	CASTLVAGKNPGYTF	TGTGCCAGCACCCTTGTGGCAGGGAAGAATCCTGGCTACACCTTC
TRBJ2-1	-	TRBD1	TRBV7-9	CASSWATGQTINEQFF	TGTGCCAGCAGCTGGGCAACGGGACAGACGATCAATGAGCAGTTCTTC
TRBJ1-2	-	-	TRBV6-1	CASSEGGNGYTF	TGTGCCAGCAGTGAAGGCGGGAATGGCTACACCTTC
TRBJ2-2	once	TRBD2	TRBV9	CASSVGLAGIGELFF	TGTGCCAGCAGCGTGGGACTAGCGGGAATCGGGGAGCTGTTTTTT
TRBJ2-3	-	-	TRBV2	CASSEAGAVHTDTQYF	TGTGCCAGCAGTGAAGCTGGGGCAGTCCACACAGATACGCAGTATTTT
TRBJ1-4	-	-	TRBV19	CASRGPSNEKLFF	TGTGCCAGTAGGGGGCCGTCTAATGAAAAACTGTTTTTT
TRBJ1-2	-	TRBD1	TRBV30	CAWSVGTGGAMSAGYTF	TGTGCCTGGAGTGTAGGGACAGGGGGCGCGATGTCGGCTGGCTACACCTTC
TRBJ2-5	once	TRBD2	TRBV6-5	CASSSGLAVLETQYF	TGTGCCAGCAGTTCGGGACTAGCGGTCCTGGAGACCCAGTACTTC
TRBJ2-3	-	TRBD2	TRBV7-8	CASAPSAGGFKDTQYF	TGTGCCAGCGCCCCGTCAGCGGGAGGGTTTAAAGATACGCAGTATTTT
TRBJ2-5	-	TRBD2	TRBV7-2	CASSPRGSGLGETQYF	TGTGCCAGCAGCCCTCGGGGTAGCGGGCTGGGGGAGACCCAGTACTTC
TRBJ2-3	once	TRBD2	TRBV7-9	CASSLATSGSTDTQYF	TGTGCCAGCAGCTTAGCGACTAGCGGGTCCACAGATACGCAGTATTTT
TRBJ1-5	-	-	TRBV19	CASSITPDSNQPQHF	TGTGCCAGTAGTATAACCCCAGATAGCAATCAGCCCCAGCATTTT
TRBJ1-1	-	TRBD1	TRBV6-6	CASSDDRDTEAFF	TGTGCCAGCAGTGACGACAGGGACACTGAAGCTTTCTTT
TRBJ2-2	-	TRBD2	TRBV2	CASSGEGSRVSGELFF	TGTGCCAGCAGTGGGGAGGGAAGTAGGGTCTCCGGGGAGCTGTTTTTT
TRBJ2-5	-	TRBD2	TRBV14	CASSQLAGVETQYF	TGTGCCAGCAGCCAACTAGCGGGGGTGGAGACCCAGTACTTC
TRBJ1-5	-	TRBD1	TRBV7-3	CASSPTGGGNQPQHF	TGTGCCAGCAGTCCTACAGGGGGCGGCAATCAGCCCCAGCATTTT
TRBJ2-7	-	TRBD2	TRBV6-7	CASSYGRENGTSGPYEQYF	TGTGCCAGCAGTTACGGAAGAGAAAACGGGACTAGCGGCCCCTACGAGCAGTACTTC
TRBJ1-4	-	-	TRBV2	CASSEMGEATNEKLFF	TGTGCCAGCAGTGAAATGGGGGAGGCAACTAATGAAAAACTGTTTTTT
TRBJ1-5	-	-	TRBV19	CASSMGRRSNQPQHF	TGTGCCAGTAGTATGGGCCGAAGGAGCAATCAGCCCCAGCATTTT
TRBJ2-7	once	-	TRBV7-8	CASSRSRIYEQYF	TGTGCCAGCAGCCGGAGCCGAATCTACGAGCAGTACTTC
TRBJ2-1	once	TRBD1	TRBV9	CATSTGSGSYNEQFF	TGTGCCACCTCGACAGGGAGTGGGTCCTACAATGAGCAGTTCTTC
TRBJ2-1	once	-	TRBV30	CAWSVRASLLEVNEQFF	TGTGCCTGGAGTGTAAGGGCTAGCCTACTCGAGGTCAATGAGCAGTTCTTC
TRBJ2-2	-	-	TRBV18	CASSPLVPGLMNTGELFF	TGTGCCAGCTCACCTCTAGTGCCGGGTCTGATGAACACCGGGGAGCTGTTTTTT
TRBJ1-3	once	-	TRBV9	CASSVVSSGNTIYF	TGTGCCAGCAGCGTAGTGAGCTCTGGAAACACCATATATTTT
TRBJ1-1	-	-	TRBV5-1	CASSLGGDREAFF	TGCGCCAGCAGCTTGGGGGGAGACAGGGAAGCTTTCTTT
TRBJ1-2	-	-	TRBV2	CASSGWTDLYGYTF	TGTGCCAGCAGTGGTTGGACAGACCTCTATGGCTACACCTTC
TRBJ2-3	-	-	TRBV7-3	CASSLYSGADTQYF	TGTGCCAGCAGCCTATACTCAGGGGCAGATACGCAGTATTTT
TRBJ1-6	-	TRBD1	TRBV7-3	CASSLTGGGSPLHF	TGTGCCAGCAGCCTGACAGGGGGCGGTTCACCCCTCCACTTT
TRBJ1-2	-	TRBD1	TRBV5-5	CASSRTGGAYGYTF	TGTGCCAGCAGCCGGACAGGGGGCGCGTATGGCTACACCTTC
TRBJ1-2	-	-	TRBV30	CAWRADRTNYGYTF	TGTGCCTGGAGAGCTGACAGAACTAACTATGGCTACACCTTC
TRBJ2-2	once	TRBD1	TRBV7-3	CASSLSTGVVTGELFF	TGTGCCAGCAGCTTGTCGACAGGGGTGGTAACCGGGGAGCTGTTTTTT
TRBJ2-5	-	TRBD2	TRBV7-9	CASSLTLPGGETQYF	TGTGCCAGCAGCCTCACCCTCCCGGGAGGAGAGACCCAGTACTTC
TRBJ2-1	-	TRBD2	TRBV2	CASSEVLPGLIDNEQFF	TGTGCCAGCAGTGAAGTCCTACCGGGACTAATTGACAATGAGCAGTTCTTC
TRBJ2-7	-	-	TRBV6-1	CASSGNYEQYF	TGTGCCAGCAGCGGGAACTACGAGCAGTACTTC
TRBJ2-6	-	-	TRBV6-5	CASSSPGANVLTF	TGTGCCAGCAGTTCTCCCGGGGCCAACGTCCTGACTTTC
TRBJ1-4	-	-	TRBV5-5	CASTPSGIKEEKLFF	TGTGCCAGCACTCCCTCCGGGATTAAAGAGGAAAAACTGTTTTTT
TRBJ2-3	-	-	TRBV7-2	CASSSQGKVTQYF	TGTGCCAGCAGCTCGCAGGGAAAAGTTACGCAGTATTTT
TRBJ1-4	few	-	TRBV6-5	CASQGNNEKLFF	TGTGCCAGCCAGGGTAATAATGAAAAACTGTTTTTT
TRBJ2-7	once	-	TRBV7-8	CASSVTRGYEQYF	TGTGCCAGCAGCGTTACGAGAGGTTACGAGCAGTACTTC